The clone carrying this T cell receptor (beta chain) was seen a few times. Its antigen is not identified. The data belong to a study of CD8+ T cells in alopecia areata. Study-wide findings and caveats: More clonal than normal scalp was lesional scalp, particularly alopecia totalis/universalis.

Sequencing used cDNA as its template, made by extracting RNA and reverse transcribing it. The table came from immunoSEQ multiplex PCR; TCRdb's copy has only in-frame clones and leaves some out. This sample has some 170,000 clones, with over 50% found just once. Trimming removed 6 bases from V and 4 bases from J; junction bases left unmatched: 7. The CDR3 runs 15 residues. From germline, CDR1 is SNHLY and CDR2 FYNNEI. The receptor's source is a human donor with alopecia areata. This sequence joins TRBV2 and TRBJ1-5; 9 nucleotides agree with TRBD1. The source was CD4+ T cells sorted from blood, collected at week 0. The CDR3 here is CASRRGTGQNQPQHF. DNA for the CDR3: TGTGCCAGCAGACGCGGGACAGGGCAGAATCAGCCCCAGCATTTT.